This T cell receptor (beta chain) was recorded in a study of blood T cell repertoires in COVID-19. Study-level information: Acute and convalescent COVID-19 specimens originated in the United States, Italy and Spain.

The CDR3 runs to 14 residues. Germline V gene sequence: CDR1 SGHRS, CDR2 YFSETQ. Trimming removed 2 bases at V and 2 bases at J, with 11 bases between. Per the authors' pipeline: From reference gene primer amplification, estimates of nucleated cell counts were derived. Profiled with immunoSEQ multiplex PCR; TCRdb holds only in-frame clones, not every one. V and J calls and clone size are as listed in that table; D and trimming were resolved from the DNA. The table shows 200,000 to 250,000 clones, with 88% occurring only once. V gene TRBV5-1 combines with J gene TRBJ2-7; D is possibly TRBD2 (5 bases). The receptor's source is a woman aged 55-69 years with acute or convalescent COVID-19. Sequenced: peripheral blood. CDR3 bases: TGCGCCAGCAGCTTAAGAGCGGACCCCTACGAGCAGTACTTC. Amino acid sequence: CASSLRADPYEQYF.